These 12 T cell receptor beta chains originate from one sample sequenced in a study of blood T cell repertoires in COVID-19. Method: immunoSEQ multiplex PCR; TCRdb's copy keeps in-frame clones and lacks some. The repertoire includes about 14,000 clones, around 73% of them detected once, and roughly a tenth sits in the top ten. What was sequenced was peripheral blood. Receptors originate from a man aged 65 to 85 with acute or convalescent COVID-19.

The DNA of the CDR3 is TGTGCCAGCAGCTTACTTAGGACAGGAACCTATGGCTACACCTTC. It codes for CASSLLRTGTYGYTF. The chain has TRBV7-8 and TRBJ1-2, with 7 bases identical to TRBD1. V shed 2 bases and J 4 bases; nucleotides not matched to a gene: 7. The CDR3 consists of 15 residues. Germline V gene lookup returns CDR1 SGHVS and CDR2 FQNEAQ.

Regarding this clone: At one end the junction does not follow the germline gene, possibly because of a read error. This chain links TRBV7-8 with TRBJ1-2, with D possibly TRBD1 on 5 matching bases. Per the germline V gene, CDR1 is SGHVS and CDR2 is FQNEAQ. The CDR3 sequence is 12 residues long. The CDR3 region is CASSPRDYGYTF. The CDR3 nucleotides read TGTGCCAGCAGCCCCCGGGACTATGGTTACACCTTC.

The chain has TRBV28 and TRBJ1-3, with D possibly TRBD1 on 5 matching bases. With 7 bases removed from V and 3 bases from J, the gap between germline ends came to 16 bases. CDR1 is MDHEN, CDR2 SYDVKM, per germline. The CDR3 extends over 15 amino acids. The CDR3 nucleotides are TGTGCCAGCACCTTCGACGCGGGGGGTGGAAACACCATATATTTT. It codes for CASTFDAGGGNTIYF.

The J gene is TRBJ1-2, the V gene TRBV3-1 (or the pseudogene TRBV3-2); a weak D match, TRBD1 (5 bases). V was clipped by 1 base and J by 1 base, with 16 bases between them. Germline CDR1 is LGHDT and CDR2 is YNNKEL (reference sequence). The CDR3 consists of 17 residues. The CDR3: CASSQGVRASFNYGYTF. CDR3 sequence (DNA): TGTGCCAGCAGCCAAGGGGTCAGGGCTTCCTTTAACTATGGCTACACCTTC.

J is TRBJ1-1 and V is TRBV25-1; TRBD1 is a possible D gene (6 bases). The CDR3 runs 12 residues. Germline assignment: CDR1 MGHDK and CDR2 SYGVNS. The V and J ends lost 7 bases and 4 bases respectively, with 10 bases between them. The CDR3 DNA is TGTGCCAGCACAGGGGCTGGCACTGAAGCTTTCTTT. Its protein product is CASTGAGTEAFF.

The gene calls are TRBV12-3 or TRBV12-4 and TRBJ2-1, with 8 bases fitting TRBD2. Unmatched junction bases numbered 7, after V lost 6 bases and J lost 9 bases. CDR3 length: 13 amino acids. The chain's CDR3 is CASSVREGGEQFF. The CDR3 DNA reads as TGTGCCAGCAGCGTCCGGGAGGGCGGTGAGCAGTTCTTC.

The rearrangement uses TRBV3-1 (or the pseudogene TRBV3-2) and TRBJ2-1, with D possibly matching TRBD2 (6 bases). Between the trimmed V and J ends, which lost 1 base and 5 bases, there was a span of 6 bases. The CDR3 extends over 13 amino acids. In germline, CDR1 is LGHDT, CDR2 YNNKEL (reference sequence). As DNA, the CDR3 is TGTGCCAGCAGCCAAGGGACTAACAATGAGCAGTTCTTC. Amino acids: CASSQGTNNEQFF.

The CDR3 bases are TGTGCCAGCTCACCACCTCAGACGGGTGAGCAGTTCTTC. Its protein product is CASSPPQTGEQFF. The V call is TRBV18, the J call TRBJ2-1; D remains unclear. V was pared by 0 bases and J by 9 bases, with 9 bases between. This CDR3 is 13 amino acids long. CDR1 is KGHSH, CDR2 LQKENI, per germline. Looking up the rest from reference TRBV18 and TRBJ2-1 gives the full variable domain: NAGVMQNPRHLVRRRGQEARLRCSPMKGHSHVYWYRQLPEEGLKFMVYLQKENIIDESGMPKERFSAEFPKEGPSILRIQQVVRGDSAAYFCASSPPQTGEQFFGPGTRLTVL.

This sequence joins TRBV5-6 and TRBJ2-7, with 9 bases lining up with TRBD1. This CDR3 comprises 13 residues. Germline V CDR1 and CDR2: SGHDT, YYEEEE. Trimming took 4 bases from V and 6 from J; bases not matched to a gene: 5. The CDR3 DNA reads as TGTGCCAGCAGCAGAAAGACAGGGGGCGAGCAGTACTTC. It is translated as CASSRKTGGEQYF.

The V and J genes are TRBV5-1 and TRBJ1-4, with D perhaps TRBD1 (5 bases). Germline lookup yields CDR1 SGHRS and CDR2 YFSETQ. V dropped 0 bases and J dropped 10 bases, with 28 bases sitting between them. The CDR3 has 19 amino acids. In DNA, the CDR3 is TGCGCCAGCAGCTTGGTGGGACGAATCCCCGTGCGACGGGGGGGAAAACTGTTTTTT. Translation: CASSLVGRIPVRRGGKLFF.

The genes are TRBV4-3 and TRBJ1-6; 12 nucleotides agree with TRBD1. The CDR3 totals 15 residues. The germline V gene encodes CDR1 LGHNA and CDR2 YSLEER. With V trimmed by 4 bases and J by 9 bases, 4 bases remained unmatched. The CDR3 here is CASSLGTGGGSPLHF. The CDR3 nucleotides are TGCGCCAGCAGCCTCGGGACAGGGGGCGGTTCACCCCTCCACTTT.

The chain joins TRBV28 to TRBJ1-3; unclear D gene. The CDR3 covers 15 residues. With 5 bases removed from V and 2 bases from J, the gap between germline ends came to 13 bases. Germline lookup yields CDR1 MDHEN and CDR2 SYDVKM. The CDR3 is CASSGAVGTGNTIYF. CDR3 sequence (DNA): TGTGCCAGCAGTGGAGCAGTCGGGACTGGAAACACCATATATTTT. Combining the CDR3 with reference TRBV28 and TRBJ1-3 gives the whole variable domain DVKVTQSSRYLVKRTGEKVFLECVQDMDHENMFWYRQDPGLGLRLIYFSYDVKMKEKGDIPEGYSVSREKKERFSLILESASTNQTSMYLCASSGAVGTGNTIYFGEGSWLTVV.